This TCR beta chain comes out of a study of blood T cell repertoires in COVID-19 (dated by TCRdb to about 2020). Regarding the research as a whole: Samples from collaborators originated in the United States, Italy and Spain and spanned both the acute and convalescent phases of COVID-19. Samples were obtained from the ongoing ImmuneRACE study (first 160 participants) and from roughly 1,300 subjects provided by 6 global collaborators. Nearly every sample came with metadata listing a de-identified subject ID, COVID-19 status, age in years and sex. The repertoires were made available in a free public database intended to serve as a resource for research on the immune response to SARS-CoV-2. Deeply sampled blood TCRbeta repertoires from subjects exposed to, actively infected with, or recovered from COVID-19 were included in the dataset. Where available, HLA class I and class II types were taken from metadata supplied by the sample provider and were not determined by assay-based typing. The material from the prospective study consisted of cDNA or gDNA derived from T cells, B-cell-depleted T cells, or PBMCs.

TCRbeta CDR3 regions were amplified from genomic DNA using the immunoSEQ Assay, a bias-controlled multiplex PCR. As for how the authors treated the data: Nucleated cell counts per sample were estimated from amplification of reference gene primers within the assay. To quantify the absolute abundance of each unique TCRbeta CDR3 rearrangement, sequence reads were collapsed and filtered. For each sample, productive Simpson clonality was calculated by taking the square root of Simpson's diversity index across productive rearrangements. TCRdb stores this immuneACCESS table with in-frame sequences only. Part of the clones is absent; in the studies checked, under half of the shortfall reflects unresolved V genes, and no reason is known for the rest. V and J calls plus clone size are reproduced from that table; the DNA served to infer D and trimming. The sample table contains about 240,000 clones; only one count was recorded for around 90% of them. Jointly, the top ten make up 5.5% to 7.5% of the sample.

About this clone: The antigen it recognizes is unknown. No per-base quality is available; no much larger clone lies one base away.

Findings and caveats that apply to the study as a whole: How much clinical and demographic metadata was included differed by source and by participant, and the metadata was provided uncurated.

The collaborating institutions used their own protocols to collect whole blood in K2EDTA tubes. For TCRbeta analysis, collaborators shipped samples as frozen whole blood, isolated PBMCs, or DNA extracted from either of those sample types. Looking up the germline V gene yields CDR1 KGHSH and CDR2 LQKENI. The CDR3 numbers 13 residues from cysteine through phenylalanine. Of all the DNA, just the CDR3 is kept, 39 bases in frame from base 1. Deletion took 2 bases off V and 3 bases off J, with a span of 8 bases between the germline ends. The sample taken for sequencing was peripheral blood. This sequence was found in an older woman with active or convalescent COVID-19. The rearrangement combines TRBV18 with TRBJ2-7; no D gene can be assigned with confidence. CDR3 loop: CASSPTPGYEQYF. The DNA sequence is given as TGTGCCAGCTCACCAACTCCAGGCTACGAGCAGTACTTC.